These T cell receptor beta chains were read from a single sample in a study of glioma-infiltrating T cells after dendritic cell vaccination. Profiling relied on immunoSEQ multiplex PCR, and the TCRdb table lists in-frame clones only, not all of them. The data show 100,000 or so clones, approximately 84% seen once. The source material was blood, sampled before dendritic cell vaccination. Source of these receptors: a human donor with glioblastoma. Each CDR3 is given with its conserved first and last residue. D genes are given only for firm matches. For some rows the clone size is stated as once, few or many, or as a class when expanded; others skip it.

d_call,clone_size,v_call,j_call,cdr3_aa,cdr3_nt
TRBD2,.,TRBV6-1,TRBJ2-2,CASPATSGTRELFF,TGTGCCAGCCCGGCCACTAGCGGGACCCGGGAGCTGTTTTTT
.,.,TRBV30,TRBJ2-7,CAWSVTHVDSALYEQYF,TGTGCCTGGAGTGTGACCCACGTTGACAGTGCCCTCTACGAGCAGTACTTC
.,.,TRBV4-2,TRBJ2-7,CASSQESGGTYEQYF,TGTGCCAGCAGCCAAGAGTCCGGGGGTACCTACGAGCAGTACTTC
TRBD1,.,TRBV20-1,TRBJ1-1,CRPDRGTEAFF,TGCAGGCCTGACAGGGGCACTGAAGCTTTCTTT
.,.,TRBV19,TRBJ1-5,CASSIYSSNQPQHF,TGTGCCAGTAGTATATACAGTAGCAATCAGCCCCAGCATTTT
TRBD2,.,TRBV7-9,TRBJ2-7,CASSLVLSQRDRYEQYF,TGTGCCAGCAGCTTAGTCTTGTCACAGCGGGACCGCTACGAGCAGTACTTC
TRBD2,.,TRBV7-2,TRBJ2-6,CATAASGGNSGANVLTF,TGTGCCACCGCGGCTAGCGGGGGCAACTCTGGGGCCAACGTCCTGACTTTC
TRBD1,.,TRBV27,TRBJ2-7,CASSSTGRSYEQYF,TGTGCCAGCAGTTCGACAGGGAGATCCTACGAGCAGTACTTC
.,.,TRBV11-1,TRBJ2-1,CASSLALTGAGINEQFF,TGTGCCAGCAGCTTAGCGCTAACGGGAGCCGGAATCAATGAGCAGTTCTTC
TRBD2,.,TRBV5-1,TRBJ2-7,CASSSRTSGSVYEQYF,TGCGCCAGCAGCTCCCGGACTAGCGGGAGTGTCTACGAGCAGTACTTC
TRBD1,.,TRBV11-2,TRBJ2-1,CASSKRPGTAYNEQFF,TGTGCCAGCAGCAAACGACCCGGGACAGCCTACAATGAGCAGTTCTTC
TRBD1,.,TRBV7-2,TRBJ1-4,CASSGGDRVFEKLFF,TGTGCCAGCAGCGGAGGGGACAGGGTGTTTGAAAAACTGTTTTTT
TRBD2,.,TRBV2,TRBJ2-1,CASRESPGTSGRTFF,TGTGCCAGCCGGGAAAGTCCCGGGACTAGCGGGAGAACGTTCTTC
.,.,TRBV27,TRBJ2-7,CASSLGYRPYEQYF,TGTGCCAGCAGCCTAGGGTACAGGCCCTACGAGCAGTACTTC
.,.,TRBV19,TRBJ1-5,CASSISLGQSSNQPQHF,TGTGCCAGTAGTATCTCTCTTGGACAGAGTAGCAATCAGCCCCAGCATTTT
.,.,TRBV5-1,TRBJ2-5,CASSQTRDTFQETQYF,TGCGCCAGCAGCCAAACCCGGGACACCTTCCAAGAGACCCAGTACTTC
TRBD1,once,TRBV19,TRBJ1-5,CASSMDGTGLDGNQPQHF,TGTGCCAGTAGTATGGATGGGACAGGGCTCGACGGCAATCAGCCCCAGCATTTT